This T cell receptor beta chain was recovered during a study of OX40 agonist ivuxolimab in advanced cancers. Study information: Given to patients was ivuxolimab, an agonistic anti-OX40 (CD134) antibody.

Overall study results and limits: Antigen targets of the expanded peripheral T cells went undetermined.

Patients were excluded for autoimmune disease history or systemic immunosuppression. The assay was immunoSEQ multiplex PCR, and TCRdb's table has in-frame clones only and misses some. Of 50,000 to 60,000 clones in the sample, approximately 83% were seen once. Comment on this clone: What it binds is not known.

This CDR3 contains 16 residues. Losses at the gene ends were 7 bases for V and 4 bases for J; bases not matched to a gene: 15. CDR1 is LNHDA, CDR2 SQIVND, per germline (reference sequence). The chain links TRBV19 to TRBJ1-1, with 7 bases aligning to TRBD1. Material: CD4+ or CD8+ T cells sorted from blood, obtained in a trial of the OX40 agonist ivuxolimab. The receptor was derived from an adult with an advanced solid tumor such as melanoma, head and neck, liver or kidney cancer. The CDR3 DNA reads as TGTGCCAGTAAGGAGACAGGGAACCCGTATGGCACTGAAGCTTTCTTT. This translates into CASKETGNPYGTEAFF.